Below, 14 T cell receptor beta chains from the same sample are listed, as sequenced in a study of T-cell memory formation after mild COVID-19. TCRdb re-called the 5' RACE reads through MiXCR, storing one row per CDR3 protein. The repertoire consists of 110,000 to 150,000 distinct CDR3 sequences, with 11% to 15% occurring once and the leading ten covering about 27%. The sequenced sample was PBMCs or a T cell subset sorted from them (not recorded which). The receptor source for this set is an adult woman who had mild COVID-19 (a few samples of this study predate the infection). Cell type and time point are not known.

The chain is built from TRBV7-2 and TRBJ1-5; D gene ambiguous. CDR3 size: 13 residues. V lost 2 bases, J lost 6 bases, and 8 bases lay in between. From germline, CDR1 is SGHTA and CDR2 FQGNSA. The CDR3 coding sequence is TGTGCCAGCAGCTTAATCGAGGGTCAGCCCCAGCATTTT. Protein sequence: CASSLIEGQPQHF. The whole variable domain, remainder taken from reference TRBV7-2 and TRBJ1-5, is GAGVSQSPSNKVTEKGKDVELRCDPISGHTALYWYRQSLGQGLEFLIYFQGNSAPDKSGLPSDRFSAERTGGSVSTLTIQRTQQEDSAVYLCASSLIEGQPQHFGDGTRLSIL.

This chain connects TRBV4-1 to TRBJ2-1; the match to TRBD1 covers 11 bases. Germline V lookup: CDR1 MGHRA, CDR2 YSYEKL. This CDR3 region has 13 residues. Germline trimming cut 7 bases from V and 7 bases from J; bases unmatched to any gene: 3. The CDR3 nucleotides are TGCGCCAGCACCGGGACAGGGGGTAATGAGCAGTTCTTC. The encoded protein is CASTGTGGNEQFF.

This clonotype has just a few counts. DNA for the CDR3: TGTGCCAGCAGCCCCGGCGGGGGCAGCACCTACGAGCAGTACTTC. This sequence encodes CASSPGGGSTYEQYF. The chain is built from TRBV12-3 or TRBV12-4 and TRBJ2-7, with D tentatively TRBD2 (7 bases). The CDR3 consists of 15 residues. The V end lost 6 bases, the J end lost 2 bases, and 17 bases lay between the germline ends.

The gene calls are TRBV7-6 and TRBJ2-7; 7 nucleotides agree with TRBD1. Trimming took 5 bases from V and 2 from J; bases not matched to a gene: 9. This CDR3 spans 15 amino acids. Germline CDR1 is SGHVS and CDR2 is FNYEAQ. CDR3: CASSTLTGKAYEQYF. CDR3 coding DNA: TGTGCCAGCAGCACCCTGACAGGGAAAGCCTACGAGCAGTACTTC.

The genes are TRBV15 and TRBJ2-7, with 10 positions matching TRBD2. After removal of 0 bases from V and 3 bases from J, the junction contained 2 bases not matched to a gene. The CDR3 extends over 15 amino acids. In germline, CDR1 is LNHNV, CDR2 YYDKDF (reference sequence). CDR3 sequence reads: CATSRDRTSGYEQYF. CDR3 DNA sequence: TGTGCCACCAGCAGAGACCGGACTAGCGGCTACGAGCAGTACTTC.

The chain has TRBV29-1 and TRBJ2-1; 10 positions match TRBD2. The CDR3 loop spans 14 amino acids. The germline V gene has CDR1 SQVTM and CDR2 ANQGSEA. With 3 bases clipped from V and 4 bases from J, the junction kept 3 bases outside the gene matches. The CDR3 region is CSVDGTSEYNEQFF. For the CDR3, the DNA is TGCAGCGTTGACGGGACTAGCGAATACAATGAGCAGTTCTTC.

This clonotype was observed many times. This rearrangement joins TRBV3-1 to TRBJ2-5; D may be TRBD2 (6 bases). V lost 5 bases and J lost 5, with 18 bases in between. The CDR3 loop spans 15 amino acids. Germline CDR1 is LGHDT and CDR2 is YNNKEL (reference sequence). This chain's CDR3 is CASSGGTVMFETQYF. The CDR3 DNA reads as TGTGCCAGCAGCGGTGGGACTGTGATGTTCGAGACCCAGTACTTC.

The rearrangement links TRBV29-1 to TRBJ1-1; D remains ambiguous. CDR3 length: 12 amino acids. V dropped 5 bases and J dropped 0 bases, with 7 bases sitting between them. Germline lookup yields CDR1 SQVTM and CDR2 ANQGSEA. The chain's CDR3 is CSVQVMNTEAFF. The CDR3 nucleotides are TGCAGCGTTCAGGTAATGAACACTGAAGCTTTCTTT.

This clonotype was recorded a few times. The genes are TRBV2 and TRBJ2-5; the match to TRBD1 covers 9 bases. The germline V gene has CDR1 SNHLY and CDR2 FYNNEI. Trimming at V came to 6 bases and at J to 5 bases, leaving 10 bases not matched to a gene. The CDR3 loop spans 15 amino acids. The CDR3 loop is CASRGTTGGIETQYF. CDR3 bases: TGTGCCAGCAGGGGAACCACAGGGGGCATTGAGACCCAGTACTTC.

This clonotype was found a few times. CDR3 DNA: TGTGCCAGCAGTTTTAGTGGTGGGGGGGTCCAAGAGACCCAGTACTTC. Its protein is CASSFSGGGVQETQYF. The chain carries TRBV12-3 or TRBV12-4 and TRBJ2-5, with 7 nucleotides matching TRBD2. Unmatched junction bases numbered 8, after V lost 3 bases and J lost 1 base. The CDR3 spans 16 residues.

There are many counts of this clonotype. V usage is TRBV7-8 and J usage is TRBJ2-7; 10 nucleotides agree with TRBD2. The CDR3 extends over 14 amino acids. Germline V gene data show CDR1 as SGHVS and CDR2 as FQNEAQ. V gave up 4 bases and J gave up 3 bases; unmatched junction bases: 3. The CDR3 DNA is TGTGCCAGCAGCTCGGGACTAGCGATCTACGAGCAGTACTTC. Its translation is CASSSGLAIYEQYF.

This clonotype occurred a few times. The V call is TRBV4-3, the J call TRBJ2-1, with D unclear. The CDR3 is 16 amino acids. CDR1 is LGHNA, CDR2 YSLEER, per germline. Trimming shortened V by 0 bases and J by 0 bases, and 9 bases separated the two germline ends. As DNA, the CDR3 is TGCGCCAGCAGCCAAGAATCCAGGTCCTCCTACAATGAGCAGTTCTTC. Translated: CASSQESRSSYNEQFF.

The chain joins TRBV6-2 or TRBV6-3 to TRBJ2-7, with D possibly being TRBD1 (5 bases). The CDR3 covers 13 residues. The germline V gene has CDR1 MNHEY and CDR2 SVGEGT. The ends were cut back, 3 bases at V and 2 bases at J, with 8 bases in the middle. CDR3 region: CASSYSTAYEQYV. CDR3 DNA sequence: TGTGCCAGCAGTTATTCGACAGCCTACGAGCAGTACGTC.

The rearrangement links TRBV4-3 to TRBJ2-7; D may match TRBD1 or TRBD2 (5 bases each). V was trimmed by 0 bases and J by 6 bases, leaving 18 bases between them. The CDR3 sequence is 16 residues long. Germline CDR1 reads LGHNA; CDR2 reads YSLEER. CDR3 nucleotide sequence: TGCGCCAGCAGCCAAGATTGGAGTGGGGGTCCCTCCGAGCAGTACTTC. This translates into CASSQDWSGGPSEQYF.